This TCR beta chain was found in a study of CD8 T cells in Susac syndrome. An input of 0.5 to 1 ug of RNA was subjected to reverse transcription using random hexamers. TCRdb itself ran the immunoSEQ multiplex PCR reads through MiXCR, one entry per CDR3 protein. The sample gives under 200,000 distinct CDR3 sequences, under 95% of which show up once; 0.08% is in the top ten. Peripheral blood CD8+ and CD4+ T cells were profiled by TCR beta sequencing. CDR1 and CDR2 from the germline V gene are DFQATT and SNEGSKA (reference sequence). The ends were cut back, 0 bases at V and 5 bases at J, with 16 bases in the middle. CDR3 length: 16 amino acids.

The receptor comes from a human donor in good health. Sequencing was carried out using CD4+ T cells from PBMCs. The gene calls are TRBV20-1 and TRBJ1-4; D is perhaps TRBD1 (6 bases). The CDR3 reads CSARDLGAGLNEKLFF. CDR3 coding DNA: TGCAGTGCTAGAGATCTGGGGGCTGGCTTAAATGAAAAACTGTTTTTT.